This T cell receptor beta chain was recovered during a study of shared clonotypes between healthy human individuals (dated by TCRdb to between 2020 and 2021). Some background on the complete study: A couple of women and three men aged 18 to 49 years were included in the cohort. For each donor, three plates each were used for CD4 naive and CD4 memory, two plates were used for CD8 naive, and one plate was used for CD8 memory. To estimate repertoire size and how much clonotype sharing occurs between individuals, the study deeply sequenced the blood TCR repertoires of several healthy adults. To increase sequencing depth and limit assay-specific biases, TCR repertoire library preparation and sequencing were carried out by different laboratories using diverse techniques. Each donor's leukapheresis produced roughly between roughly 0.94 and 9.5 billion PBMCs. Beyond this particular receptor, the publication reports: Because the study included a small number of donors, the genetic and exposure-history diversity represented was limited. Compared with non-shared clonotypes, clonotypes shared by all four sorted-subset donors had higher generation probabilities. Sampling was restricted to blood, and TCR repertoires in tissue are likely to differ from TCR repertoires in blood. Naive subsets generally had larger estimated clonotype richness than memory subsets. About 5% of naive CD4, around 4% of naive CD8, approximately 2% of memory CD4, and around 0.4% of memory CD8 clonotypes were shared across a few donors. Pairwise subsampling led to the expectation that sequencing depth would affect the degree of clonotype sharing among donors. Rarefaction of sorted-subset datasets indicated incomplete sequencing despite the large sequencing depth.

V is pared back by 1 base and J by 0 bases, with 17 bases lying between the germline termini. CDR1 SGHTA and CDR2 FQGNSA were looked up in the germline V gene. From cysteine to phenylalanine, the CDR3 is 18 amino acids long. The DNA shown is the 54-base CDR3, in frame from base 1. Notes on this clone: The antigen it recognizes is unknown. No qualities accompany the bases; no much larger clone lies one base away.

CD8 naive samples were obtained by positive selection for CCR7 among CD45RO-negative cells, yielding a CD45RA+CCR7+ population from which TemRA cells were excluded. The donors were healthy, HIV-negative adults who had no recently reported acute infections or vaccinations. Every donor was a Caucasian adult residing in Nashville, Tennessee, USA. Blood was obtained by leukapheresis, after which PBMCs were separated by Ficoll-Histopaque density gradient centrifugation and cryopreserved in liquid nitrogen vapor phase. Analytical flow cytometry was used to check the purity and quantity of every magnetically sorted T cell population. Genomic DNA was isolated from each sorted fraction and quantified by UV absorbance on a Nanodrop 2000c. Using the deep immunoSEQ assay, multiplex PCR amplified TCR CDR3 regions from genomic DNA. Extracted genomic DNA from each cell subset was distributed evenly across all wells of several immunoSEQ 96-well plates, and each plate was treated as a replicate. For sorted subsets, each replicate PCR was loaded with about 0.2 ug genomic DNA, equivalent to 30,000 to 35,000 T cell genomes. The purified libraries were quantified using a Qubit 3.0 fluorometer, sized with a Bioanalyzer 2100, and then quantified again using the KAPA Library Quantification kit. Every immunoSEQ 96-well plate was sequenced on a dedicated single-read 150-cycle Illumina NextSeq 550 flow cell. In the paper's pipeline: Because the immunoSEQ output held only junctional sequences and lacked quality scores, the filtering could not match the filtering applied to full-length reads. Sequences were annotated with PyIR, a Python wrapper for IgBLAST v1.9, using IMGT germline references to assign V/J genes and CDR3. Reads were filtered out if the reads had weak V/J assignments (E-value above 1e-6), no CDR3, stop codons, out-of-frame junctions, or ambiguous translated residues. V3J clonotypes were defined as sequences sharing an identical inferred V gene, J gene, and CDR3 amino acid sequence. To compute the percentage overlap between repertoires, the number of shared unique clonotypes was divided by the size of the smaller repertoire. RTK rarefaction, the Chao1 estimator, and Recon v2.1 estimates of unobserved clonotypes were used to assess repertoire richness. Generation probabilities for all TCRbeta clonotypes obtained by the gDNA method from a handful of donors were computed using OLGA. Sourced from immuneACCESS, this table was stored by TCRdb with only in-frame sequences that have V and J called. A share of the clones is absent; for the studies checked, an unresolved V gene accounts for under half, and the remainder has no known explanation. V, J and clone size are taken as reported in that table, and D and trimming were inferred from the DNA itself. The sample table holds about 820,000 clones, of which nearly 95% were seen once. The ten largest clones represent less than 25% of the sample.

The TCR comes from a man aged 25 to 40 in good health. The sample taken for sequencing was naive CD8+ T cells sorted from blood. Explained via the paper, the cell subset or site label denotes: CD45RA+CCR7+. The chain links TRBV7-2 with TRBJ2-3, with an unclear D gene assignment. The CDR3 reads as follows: CASSLDPTNLQSTDTQYF. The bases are TGTGCCAGCAGCTTAGATCCCACTAATTTGCAGAGCACAGATACGCAGTATTTT.